These T cell receptor beta chains were read from a single sample in a study of blood T cell repertoires in COVID-19. Profiled with immunoSEQ multiplex PCR; TCRdb holds only in-frame clones, not every one. The sample lists 220,000 or so clones; 84% were seen once. Sequenced material: peripheral blood. The origin of the receptors is a man younger than 45 with active or convalescent COVID-19. CDR3s include the opening cysteine and the closing phenylalanine or tryptophan. A D gene is named only where the DNA matches it firmly. A clone size is listed for some rows: how often the clone was seen (once, few, many), or a class if it is expanded.

j_call	v_call	clone_size	d_call	cdr3_nt	cdr3_aa
TRBJ2-7	TRBV5-1	NA	NA	TGCGCCAGCAGCTGGGACATAGACTACGAGCAGTACTTC	CASSWDIDYEQYF
TRBJ2-1	TRBV5-4	NA	NA	TGTGCCAGCAGGGTAAGCCCTACCGGTGAGCAGTTCTTC	CASRVSPTGEQFF
TRBJ1-6	TRBV5-6	NA	NA	TGTGCCAGCAGCCTTCTGGCCGGGGATTCACCCCTCCACTTT	CASSLLAGDSPLHF
TRBJ2-7	TRBV7-3	NA	TRBD2	TGTGCCAGCAGCGGCCTCGGGGGGGATAAGCAGTACTTC	CASSGLGGDKQYF
TRBJ2-1	TRBV28	NA	NA	TGTGCCAGCAGCTCCCCCGGGACACTTGCCTACAATGAGCAGTTCTTC	CASSSPGTLAYNEQFF
TRBJ1-4	TRBV13	NA	TRBD1	TGTGCCAGCAGCCAGGGAACAGGGGTTGGAAAACTGTTTTTT	CASSQGTGVGKLFF
TRBJ2-6	TRBV6-1	NA	NA	TGTGCCAGCAGTGATTTACAGGGAACCGGGGCCAACGTCCTGACTTTC	CASSDLQGTGANVLTF
TRBJ1-4	TRBV4-3	few	NA	TGCGCCAGCAGCCAAGGAGGGAGGAATGAAAAACTGTTTTTT	CASSQGGRNEKLFF
TRBJ1-2	TRBV29-1	once	TRBD1	TGCAGCGTTGAAGGAAGGACAGGCTATGGCTACACCTTC	CSVEGRTGYGYTF
TRBJ1-1	TRBV3-1/TRBV3-2	few	NA	TGTGCCAGCAGCCTTCTGGGCTCCCAAAACACTGAAGCTTTCTTT	CASSLLGSQNTEAFF
TRBJ1-1	TRBV6-2/TRBV6-3	NA	NA	TGTGCCAGCAGCATACTCACCTCAACTGAAGCTTTCTTT	CASSILTSTEAFF
TRBJ2-7	TRBV28	NA	TRBD2	TGTGCCAGCAGTTCGCGGACTAGCGGGAGCTACGAGCAGTACTTC	CASSSRTSGSYEQYF
TRBJ2-3	TRBV4-1	NA	TRBD2	TGCGCCAGCAGCCAACGTCTAGCGGGGGGGCTTATCATTAGCACAGATACGCAGTATTTT	CASSQRLAGGLIISTDTQYF
TRBJ2-7	TRBV29-1	once	NA	TGCAGCGCCCAGGGGCAGGGGCTATACGAGCAGTACTTC	CSAQGQGLYEQYF
TRBJ1-2	TRBV30	NA	NA	TGTGCCTGGAACGGGGGGGAAACTAACTATGGCTACACCTTC	CAWNGGETNYGYTF
TRBJ2-5	TRBV7-2	NA	NA	TGTGCCAGCACCCCCGGGGGTAACGGAGAGACCCAGTACTTC	CASTPGGNGETQYF
TRBJ2-7	TRBV6-2/TRBV6-3	NA	TRBD2	TGTGCCAGCAGTTACAGGACTAGCGGGAGAGGAAGCGAGCAGTACTTC	CASSYRTSGRGSEQYF
TRBJ1-1	TRBV9	NA	NA	TGTGCCAGCAGCGCGACCCGACTTGGGACTGAAGCTTTCTTT	CASSATRLGTEAFF
TRBJ1-5	TRBV28	NA	TRBD1	TGTGCCACCAGACAGGGCTATAATCAGCCCCAGCATTTT	CATRQGYNQPQHF
TRBJ1-5	TRBV9	NA	NA	TGTGCCAGCAGCCGTAGAGCCCTTGAGGGGCCCCAGCATTTT	CASSRRALEGPQHF
TRBJ1-2	TRBV28	few	TRBD1	TGTGCCAGCACCCAAAGGGACAGGGGTCTTAATGGCTACACCTTC	CASTQRDRGLNGYTF
TRBJ1-1	TRBV2	NA	NA	TGTGCCAGCAGCGGTGGTAGAGGGACTGAAGCTTTCTTT	CASSGGRGTEAFF
TRBJ2-1	TRBV20-1	NA	NA	TGCAGTGTCAACGGGTACAATGAGCAGTTCTTC	CSVNGYNEQFF
TRBJ2-7	TRBV9	NA	TRBD1	TGTGCCAGCAGCGTAGGTGGGACAGGGGGCGAAAAGCAGTACTTC	CASSVGGTGGEKQYF
TRBJ1-1	TRBV7-2	many	NA	TGTGCCAGCAGCTTAGGACAGGTACACACTGAAGCTTTCTTT	CASSLGQVHTEAFF
TRBJ2-1	TRBV6-6	NA	NA	TGTGCCAGCAGTCCCGCGGGTGGCTCCTACAATGAGCAGTTCTTC	CASSPAGGSYNEQFF
TRBJ2-7	TRBV19	NA	NA	TGTGCCAGTAGTATGAGGGGCTTAGCGGCCGGGAACTCCTACGAGCAGTACTTC	CASSMRGLAAGNSYEQYF
TRBJ2-3	TRBV23-1	NA	NA	TGCGCCAGCAGTCAAGCCCGGCCTTTGGCGGGGCCGGATACGCAGTATTTT	CASSQARPLAGPDTQYF
TRBJ1-1	TRBV14	once	NA	TGTGCCAGCAGCCAAGAGCTGAGGACTGAAGCTTTCTTT	CASSQELRTEAFF
TRBJ2-5	TRBV5-4	NA	NA	TGTGCCAGCAGCAAAGAGGCCTCCCAAGAGACCCAGTACTTC	CASSKEASQETQYF
TRBJ2-3	TRBV4-3	once	NA	TGCGCCAGCAGCCAAGTGCCAGGGGCTGCAGATACGCAGTATTTT	CASSQVPGAADTQYF
TRBJ2-1	TRBV2	NA	TRBD1	TGTGCCAGCAGTCCCGACCGGGACAGTTGGGGGTATGAGCAGTTCTTC	CASSPDRDSWGYEQFF
TRBJ2-2	TRBV2	NA	NA	TGTGCCAGCAGTGAAGCCGGTGTCAGGATGGACACCGGGGAGCTGTTTTTT	CASSEAGVRMDTGELFF
TRBJ2-3	TRBV19	NA	NA	TGTGCCAGTAGTATTGGCGGGACGGAAGGTTTAGATACGCAGTATTTT	CASSIGGTEGLDTQYF
TRBJ2-1	TRBV5-1	NA	NA	TGCGCCAGCAGCCCTAGGACCTACAATGAGCAGTTCTTC	CASSPRTYNEQFF
TRBJ2-5	TRBV27	NA	NA	TGTGCCAGCACCAAAGCCCTACAGGGTAAGTGCCGACAAGAGACCCAGTACTTC	CASTKALQGKCRQETQYF
TRBJ2-2	TRBV7-2	NA	TRBD2	TGTGCCAGCAGCCTCCCGGGGGGGGCCGGGGAGCTGTTTTTT	CASSLPGGAGELFF
TRBJ2-2	TRBV28	NA	TRBD1	TGTGCCAGCAGTTCACAGGGGAGCGGGGAGCTGTTTTTT	CASSSQGSGELFF
TRBJ1-5	TRBV30	NA	NA	TGTGCCTGGAGTGTAGGGGGGGGGAATCAGCCCCAGCATTTT	CAWSVGGGNQPQHF
TRBJ2-1	TRBV27	NA	TRBD2	TGTGCCAGCAGCCCACCGGGACTAGCGGAGAGGAATGAGCAGTTCTTC	CASSPPGLAERNEQFF
TRBJ2-5	TRBV6-6	NA	NA	TGTGCCAGCAGGACAACCGCGTACCAAGAGACCCAGTACTTC	CASRTTAYQETQYF
TRBJ1-6	TRBV30	NA	NA	TGTGCCTCCTCGGGGGGGGCAGGAAATTCACCCCTCCACTTT	CASSGGAGNSPLHF
TRBJ2-1	TRBV20-1	NA	NA	TGCAGTGCTAGAGATCTTACAGGGTTGTTCTTC	CSARDLTGLFF
TRBJ2-5	TRBV4-3	once	TRBD2	TGCGCCAGCAGCCAAGTAGCCCTCAGCGGGGGGGAATCACAAGAGACCCAGTACTTC	CASSQVALSGGESQETQYF
TRBJ2-5	TRBV5-4	once	TRBD1	TGTGCCAGCAGCAAGCCCCCAACCGGGACAGGAGAAGAGACCCAGTACTTC	CASSKPPTGTGEETQYF
TRBJ1-1	TRBV29-1	once	TRBD1	TGCAGCGTTACACGGGACAGGGGTCCTTTGAACACTGAAGCTTTCTTT	CSVTRDRGPLNTEAFF
TRBJ1-2	TRBV6-4	NA	NA	TGTGCCAGCAGCCGGGACACAACAGGCTATGGCTACACCTTC	CASSRDTTGYGYTF
TRBJ1-6	TRBV2	NA	NA	TGTGCCAGCAGCCTGAGTCGAGGGATGGGTTCACCCCTCCACTTT	CASSLSRGMGSPLHF
TRBJ1-1	TRBV25-1	NA	NA	TGTGCCAGCAGTGAAACCACGCGAGCTTTCTTT	CASSETTRAFF
TRBJ2-7	TRBV18	NA	NA	TGTGCCAGCTCACTGGGACTGTCCTACGAGCAGTACTTC	CASSLGLSYEQYF
TRBJ2-7	TRBV5-4	NA	NA	TGTGCCAGCAGCTCTCGGGAGACCTACGAGCAGTACTTC	CASSSRETYEQYF
TRBJ1-2	TRBV2	NA	TRBD1	TGTGCCAGCGGACAACAGGGGGTCGGGGATGGCTACACCTTC	CASGQQGVGDGYTF
TRBJ1-1	TRBV9	once	NA	TGTGCCAGCAGCCTACAAGGGGTGAACACTGAAGCTTTCTTT	CASSLQGVNTEAFF
TRBJ1-2	TRBV7-6	NA	NA	TGTGCCAGCAGCTTAGGGGCAGGGGTGATGGAAGGCTACACCTTC	CASSLGAGVMEGYTF
TRBJ1-2	TRBV6-2/TRBV6-3	few	NA	TGTGCCAGCAGTTATTCAGTCTCGCAGGGTCATGGCTACACCTTC	CASSYSVSQGHGYTF